This section outlines one T cell receptor (beta chain) sequence together with its context. A second roughly 6 to 12 cycle PCR used barcoded and J-beta primers. TCRdb analysed the 5' RACE reads with MiXCR anew, one entry per CDR3 protein. Of approximately 2,000,000 distinct CDR3 sequences listed, 39% are singletons. The sample belongs to a study of blood T cells in healthy people across ages. The CDR3 extends over 14 amino acids. From germline, CDR1 is SGDLS and CDR2 YYNGEE. V was clipped by 0 bases and J by 1 base, with 8 bases between them. The sequence derives from a human donor in good health. The specimen was blood. The chain combines TRBV9 with TRBJ2-7; D gene uncertain. This chain's CDR3 is CASSVEPLSYEQYF. Here the CDR3 DNA reads TGTGCCAGCAGCGTAGAGCCGCTTTCCTACGAGCAGTACTTC.